The 20 T cell receptor beta chains given below trace back to one sample, sequenced in a study of tumor and adjacent non-tumor tissue in lung cancer. This sample's RNA came from whole unsorted tissue. Three rounds of nested PCR, following a modified ARM-PCR protocol, produced the TCRbeta library. TCRdb re-derived calls from the multiplex PCR reads in MiXCR, one entry per CDR3 protein. The data show about 81,000 distinct CDR3 sequences, with around 70% seen just once and around 9.5% held by the top ten. The sequenced sample was lung tumor tissue. The receptors here all came from a middle-aged woman with non-small cell lung cancer.

The V call is TRBV6-2 or TRBV6-3, the J call TRBJ2-7, with 7 bases that match TRBD1. Germline CDR1 is MNHEY and CDR2 is SVGEGT. The CDR3 covers 17 residues. This chain's CDR3 is CVSSFHPSGQKIYEQYF. The CDR3 DNA reads TGTGTTAGCAGTTTTCACCCCTCGGGACAGAAGATCTACGAGCAGTACTTC.

To note about this clonotype: One end of the junction does not line up with germline, which may come from a read error. V gene TRBV6-5 combines with J gene TRBJ1-4; D possibly corresponds to TRBD1 (5 bases). This CDR3 has 15 amino acids. The germline V gene has CDR1 MNHEY and CDR2 SVGAGI. The CDR3 here is CVSIYGGGANEKLFF. In nucleotides, the CDR3 is TGTGTCAGCATTTACGGCGGGGGAGCAAATGAAAAACTGTTTTTT.

The sample holds many counts of this clonotype. The CDR3: CSARNDLAAEETQYF. For the CDR3, the DNA is TGCAGTGCTCGAAATGACCTAGCGGCGGAAGAGACCCAGTACTTC. This rearrangement joins TRBV20-1 to TRBJ2-5; 7 bases align to TRBD2. Germline V gene lookup returns CDR1 DFQATT and CDR2 SNEGSKA (reference sequence). The trim removed 5 bases at V and 3 bases at J, leaving 12 bases unmatched. The CDR3 covers 15 residues.

Details on this clonotype: At one of its ends the junction is not consistent with the germline gene, which may arise from a read error. The rearrangement joins TRBV11-1 to TRBJ1-1; possible D gene TRBD1, 5 bases. The germline V gene has CDR1 SGHAT and CDR2 FQDESV (reference sequence). The CDR3 extends over 13 amino acids. Here the CDR3 DNA reads TGTGCCAGCAACCGGGACCGCAACACTGAAGCTTCCTTT. Its protein product is CASNRDRNTEASF.

The genes are TRBV6-5 and TRBJ2-1; the D is unclear. The ends were cut back, 6 bases at V and 2 bases at J, with 11 bases in the middle. The CDR3 has 14 amino acids. Germline V gives CDR1 MNHEY, CDR2 SVGAGI. The CDR3 DNA reads as TGTGCCAGCAGAATCCCAAGGGCCTACAATGAGCAGTTCTTC. Protein sequence: CASRIPRAYNEQFF.

A note on this clonotype: The junction and the germline gene differ at one end; a read error may be behind it. The chain has TRBV11-2 and TRBJ1-1; D perhaps matches TRBD1 (5 bases). CDR3 size: 16 residues. Germline V gives CDR1 SGHAT, CDR2 FQNNGV. CDR3 bases: TGTGCCGGCAGCTTAGATTCAGGCCTGGCGGACACTAAAGCTTTCTTT. Protein: CAGSLDSGLADTKAFF.

In regard to this clonotype: Compared with germline, one end of the junction differs, possibly owing to a read error. The V and J genes are TRBV28 and TRBJ2-1; 10 bases align to TRBD1. This CDR3 has 20 residues. Germline CDR1 reads MDHEN; CDR2 reads SYDVKM. The CDR3 DNA follows: TGTGCCAGCAGTCCACTGGACAGGGGGGCCTGGGGGGACTCCTACAATGAGCAGTTTTTC. Residues: CASSPLDRGAWGDSYNEQFF.

Concerning this clonotype: This may come from a read error, since a much larger clone is one base off. The V and J genes are TRBV7-8 and TRBJ2-2; possible D gene TRBD2, 6 bases. CDR3 size: 15 residues. Germline values: CDR1 SGHVS, CDR2 FQNEAQ. Trimming left V 1 base short and J 6 bases short, with 12 bases between. The DNA of the CDR3 is TGTGCCAGCAGCTTAGGGCGGGGTAACTCCGGGGAGCTGTTTTTT. It specifies CASSLGRGNSGELFF.

Of note for this clonotype: A much larger clone sits a single nucleotide away, making a read error possible. The genes are TRBV28 and TRBJ2-5, with D possibly being TRBD1 or TRBD2 (5 bases each). V lost 10 bases and J lost 8, with 20 bases in between. CDR3 length: 13 residues. CDR1 is MDHEN, CDR2 SYDVKM, per germline. CDR3 DNA: TGTGCCACCCAGGATTCCCTGGGGGACACCCAGTACTTC. This encodes CATQDSLGDTQYF.

The rearrangement links TRBV5-1 to TRBJ2-7; D perhaps matches TRBD2 (5 bases). CDR1 SGHRS and CDR2 YFSETQ come from the germline V gene. The length of the CDR3 is 13 residues. Trimming shortened V by 4 bases and J by 3 bases, and 11 bases separated the two germline ends. The CDR3 DNA reads TGCGCCAGCAGCCCGGACGGGGACTACGAGCAGTACTTC. Its translation is CASSPDGDYEQYF.

Regarding this clonotype: Germline and junction disagree at one end, which may indicate a read error. The rearrangement uses TRBV6-6 and TRBJ2-7; D perhaps matches TRBD1 (6 bases). The CDR3 loop spans 15 amino acids. In germline, CDR1 is MNHNY, CDR2 SVGAGI (reference sequence). The CDR3, as DNA: TGTGCCAGCAGTTACTCCAGGGGTCGCTCCTATGAGCAGTACTTC. Amino acid sequence: CASSYSRGRSYEQYF.

This clonotype was detected many times. DNA for the CDR3: TGCAGTGCACTAGCGGGGGGGCTTGAGCAGTTCTTC. The encoded protein is CSALAGGLEQFF. This chain uses TRBV20-1 with TRBJ2-1, with 13 bases lining up with TRBD2. The CDR3 has 12 amino acids. The germline V gene has CDR1 DFQATT and CDR2 SNEGSKA (reference sequence). After removal of 6 bases from V and 9 bases from J, the junction contained 2 bases not matched to a gene.

With respect to this clonotype: One end of the junction is discordant with germline, which a read error may explain. The rearrangement joins TRBV4-1 to TRBJ2-7; 7 positions agree with TRBD2. CDR3 length: 15 residues. Looked up from germline, CDR1 is MGHRA and CDR2 is YSYEKL. CDR3 sequence: CASSPSGGSSYDQYF. The CDR3, as DNA: TGCGCCAGCAGCCCCTCGGGGGGTAGCTCCTACGATCAGTACTTC.

V is TRBV6-5 and J is TRBJ2-1; 7 bases map to TRBD1. The germline V gene has CDR1 MNHEY and CDR2 SVGAGI. The CDR3 runs to 13 residues. The J segment lost 13 bases and the V segment lost 7 bases, leaving 13 bases of the junction unmatched. Written as DNA, the CDR3 is TGTGCCAGCATCCCCAGACAGGGCCGTGAACAGTTCTTC. It specifies CASIPRQGREQFF.

Note on this clonotype: This may be a read error: a much more frequent sequence differs by one nucleotide. The V and J genes are TRBV20-1 and TRBJ2-7, with D tentatively TRBD1 (5 bases). Germline V gives CDR1 DFQATT, CDR2 SNEGSKA (reference sequence). V lost 6 bases and J lost 3, with 21 bases in between. The CDR3 extends over 15 amino acids. As DNA, the CDR3 is TGCAGTGCGTCCCCCCTCGTGACAGTAGGCTACGAGCAGTACTTC. Translating gives CSASPLVTVGYEQYF.

The genes are TRBV6-1 and TRBJ1-5; 7 bases are a match to TRBD1. The CDR3 is 15 amino acids. V lost 5 bases, J lost 5 bases, and 9 bases stayed unmatched. The germline gives CDR1 MNHNS, CDR2 SASEGT. CDR3 residues: CASSHGGGSDQPQHF. CDR3 nucleotides: TGTGCCAGCAGTCATGGAGGGGGCTCGGATCAGCCCCAGCATTTT.

As for this clonotype: Since the CDR3 does not end with the conserved phenylalanine or tryptophan, this likely comes from a read error. V gene TRBV11-2 combines with J gene TRBJ2-3; possibly TRBD1 or TRBD2 for D (5 bases each). V was clipped by 9 bases and J by 4 bases, with 29 bases between them. Germline V gene lookup returns CDR1 SGHAT and CDR2 FQNNGV. The CDR3 runs 18 residues. The CDR3 spells CASSPGLPGQGDADTQYS. DNA of the CDR3: TGTGCCAGTAGCCCGGGTTTGCCGGGGCAGGGTGATGCAGATACGCAGTATTCT.

This clonotype was recorded a few times. This clone may be a read error of a much larger clone one base away. V is TRBV5-1 and J is TRBJ2-1; 11 positions match TRBD2. The CDR3 is 15 amino acids. Germline CDR1 reads SGHRS; CDR2 reads YFSETQ. The DNA of the CDR3 is TGCGCCAGCGCTTCCCTAGCGGGAGGACCCAATGAGCAGCTCTTC. It encodes CASASLAGGPNEQLF.

The table lists this clonotype with many counts. The V and J genes are TRBV6-2 or TRBV6-3 and TRBJ1-4; 9 positions agree with TRBD1. With V trimmed by 11 bases and J by 8 bases, 15 bases remained unmatched. Germline lookup yields CDR1 MNHEY and CDR2 SVGEGT. This CDR3 has 15 residues. For the CDR3, the DNA is TGTGCCTGCCAACCTATCGGGACAGGGAAGGAAAAACTGTTTTTT. Protein product: CACQPIGTGKEKLFF.

This chain connects TRBV5-5 to TRBJ2-1; tentatively, D is TRBD2 (6 bases). V lost 4 bases and J 10 bases, leaving 21 bases between the germline ends. This CDR3 contains 15 residues. Germline lookup yields CDR1 SGHKS and CDR2 YYEKEE (reference sequence). The CDR3 DNA reads TGTGCCAGCAGCGCTGGGGGGTTTATTTGCAACGAGCAGTTCTTC. Translated: CASSAGGFICNEQFF.